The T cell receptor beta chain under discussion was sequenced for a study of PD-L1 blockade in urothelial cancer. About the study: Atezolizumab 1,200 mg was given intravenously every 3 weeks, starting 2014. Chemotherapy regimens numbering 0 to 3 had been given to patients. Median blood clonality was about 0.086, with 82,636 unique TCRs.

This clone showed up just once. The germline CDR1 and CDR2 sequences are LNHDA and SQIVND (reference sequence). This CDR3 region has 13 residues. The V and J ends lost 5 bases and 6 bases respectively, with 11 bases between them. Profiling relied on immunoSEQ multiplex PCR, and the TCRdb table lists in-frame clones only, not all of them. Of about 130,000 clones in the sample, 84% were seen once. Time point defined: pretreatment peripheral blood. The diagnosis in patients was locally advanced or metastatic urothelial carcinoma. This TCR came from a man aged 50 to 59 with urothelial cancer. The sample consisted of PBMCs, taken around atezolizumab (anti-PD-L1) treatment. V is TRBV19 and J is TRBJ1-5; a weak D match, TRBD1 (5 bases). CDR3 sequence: CASSDQGGQPQHF. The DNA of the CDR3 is TGTGCCAGTAGTGACCAGGGAGGTCAGCCCCAGCATTTT.